The clone carrying this T cell receptor (beta chain) has only a few counts. Its target is unknown. The CDR3 extends over 17 amino acids. Germline CDR1 SGHDN, CDR2 FVKESK. The V gene end was trimmed by 4 bases and the J gene end by 1 base; junction bases not matched to a gene: 6. Regarding time point: pre-sensitization, week 0. Treatment noted: therapeutic diphenylcyclopropenone sensitization with weekly scalp DPC. This record belongs to a study of human T cells and chemical hapten exposure. The overall study: Sensitizing treatment utilized 2% DPC over an approximately 2 cm by approximately 2 cm portion of upper inner arm skin. Patch tests containing 0.01% DPC, applied to the upper back, were read at 6 days. Findings and caveats of the study: Counts of expanded TCRs at PT1 were positively correlated with patch test score. The number of TCRs above 1 in 1000 frequency did not change after DPC sensitization.

TCRdb independently ran MiXCR on the RACE reads; one entry per CDR3 protein. This repertoire shows roughly 260,000 distinct CDR3 sequences, about 8.6% found once; its top ten account for roughly 2.5%. The gene calls are TRBV14 and TRBJ1-3; TRBD1 matches 11 bases. Sequencing used whole blood, obtained in connection with sensitization to the hapten diphenylcyclopropenone (DPC). This clonotype originated in a middle-aged woman with alopecia areata. Some clones in this sample may be carry-over from other donors' samples. The DNA of the CDR3 is TGTGCCAGCAGCCGCTGGACAGGGGGCGAATCTGGAAACACCATATATTTT. Translation gives CASSRWTGGESGNTIYF. The full variable domain, with the rest looked up from reference TRBV14 and TRBJ1-3, is EAGVTQFPSHSVIEKGQTVTLRCDPISGHDNLYWYRRVMGKEIKFLLHFVKESKQDESGMPNNRFLAERTGGTYSTLKVQPAELEDSGVYFCASSRWTGGESGNTIYFGEGSWLTVV.